Below, 8 T cell receptor beta chains from the same sample are listed, as sequenced in a study of vaccination effects on CD4 cells after COVID-19 (dated 2022 in TCRdb). To identify antigen-specific CD4+ T cell clonotypes by their expansion, the ViraFEST assay first stimulated PBMC with viral peptide pools and then applied TCR sequencing. After less than eleven days of culture, CD4+ T cells were isolated with the EasySep CD4+ T cell isolation kit. PCR-confirmed SARS-CoV-2 infection had occurred in convalescent patients between March and December 2020, before the Alpha, Beta and Delta variants emerged in the United States. These receptors have no identified antigens. The receptor library was made with the immunoSEQ multiplex PCR assay. Sourced from immuneACCESS, this table was stored by TCRdb with only in-frame sequences that have V and J called. A share of the clones is absent; for the studies checked, an unresolved V gene accounts for under half, and the remainder has no known explanation. This sample gives 26,000 or so clones in total; approximately 80% of them show up just once. About 15% of the sample lies in the top ten.

The starting material was CD4+ T cells from PBMCs cultured with HCoV-NL63 spike peptides, obtained before COVID-19 vaccination. This sample's cell subset or site label indicates: HCoV-NL63 spike overlapping peptide pool stimulation. These receptors were obtained from a human donor who had a prior SARS-CoV-2 infection.

The V call is TRBV5-1, the J call TRBJ2-3; a possible D gene is TRBD1 (5 bases). The CDR3 is 14 residues long. The V gene lost 4 bases and the J gene lost 6 bases, with 15 bases spanning the gap. Germline CDR1 SGHRS, CDR2 YFSETQ. The CDR3 DNA sequence: TGCGCCAGCAGCACGATACAGGCTCGGGATACGCAGTATTTT. It is translated as CASSTIQARDTQYF.

This clone was picked up a small number of times. The V and J genes are TRBV7-9 and TRBJ2-7, with D unclear. CDR3 length: 17 amino acids. V gave up 3 bases and J gave up 6 bases, with 24 bases separating them. Germline CDR1 is SEHNR and CDR2 is FQNEAQ (reference sequence). CDR3 sequence reads: CASSFQITSTDSSEQYF. CDR3 sequence (DNA): TGTGCCAGCAGCTTCCAAATCACCAGTACAGATTCTAGCGAGCAGTACTTC. Full variable domain (rest looked up from reference TRBV7-9 and TRBJ2-7): DTGVSQNPRHKITKRGQNVTFRCDPISEHNRLYWYRQTLGQGPEFLTYFQNEAQLEKSRLLSDRFSAERPKGSFSTLEIQRTEQGDSAMYLCASSFQITSTDSSEQYFGPGTRLTVT.

V usage is TRBV30 and J usage is TRBJ2-5; D uncertain. Germline lookup yields CDR1 GTSNPN and CDR2 SVGIG (reference sequence). This CDR3 is 12 amino acids long. The ends were cut back, 7 bases at V and 0 bases at J, with 9 bases in the middle. DNA of the CDR3: TGTGCCTCCGCCCCTCACCAAGAGACCCAGTACTTC. It translates to CASAPHQETQYF.

This clone has just one count. Here the CDR3 DNA reads TGTGCCAGCAGTTTAACACTAGCGGGAGTAGATACGCAGTATTTT. Translation: CASSLTLAGVDTQYF. V is TRBV27 and J is TRBJ2-3, with TRBD2 identical over 11 bases. This CDR3 is built from 15 residues. V was clipped by 2 bases and J by 5 bases; unmatched bases: 3. Germline values: CDR1 MNHEY, CDR2 SMNVEV (reference sequence).

V usage is TRBV11-3 and J usage is TRBJ2-1, with TRBD2 matching over 8 bases. Trimming at V came to 7 bases and at J to 3 bases, leaving 8 bases not matched to a gene. The germline CDR1 and CDR2 sequences are SGHNT and YENEEA. The CDR3 totals 15 residues. Here the CDR3 reads CASTPGAGGYNEQFF. The CDR3 DNA sequence: TGTGCCAGCACCCCGGGGGCGGGAGGCTACAATGAGCAGTTCTTC. Together with reference TRBV11-3 and TRBJ2-1, the CDR3 gives the full variable domain: EAGVVQSPRYKIIEKKQPVAFWCNPISGHNTLYWYLQNLGQGPELLIRYENEEAVDDSQLPKDRFSAERLKGVDSTLKIQPAELGDSAVYLCASTPGAGGYNEQFFGPGTRLTVL.

The V gene is TRBV23-1, the J gene TRBJ1-2; D unresolved. TRBV23-1 is designated an ORF whose function remains uncertain. This CDR3 has 17 residues. V lost 0 bases and J 5 bases, leaving 19 bases between the germline ends. The CDR3 DNA is TGCGCCAGCAGTCAATCTATTATCCGAATCCACCAGTATGGCTACACCTTC. Its translation is CASSQSIIRIHQYGYTF.

The chain is built from TRBV4-1 and TRBJ1-5; D gene unclear. In germline, CDR1 is MGHRA, CDR2 YSYEKL. V was cut by 4 bases and J by 2 bases, with 15 bases left in between. The CDR3 loop spans 16 amino acids. For the CDR3, the DNA is TGCGCCAGCAGCCGAGACTCTGGTGGAGGCAATCAGCCCCAGCATTTT. This sequence encodes CASSRDSGGGNQPQHF.

The V call is TRBV7-2, the J call TRBJ1-2; tentatively, D is TRBD1 (6 bases). The V gene lost 3 bases and the J gene lost 8 bases, with 13 bases spanning the gap. This CDR3 region has 13 residues. CDR1 and CDR2 from the germline V gene are SGHTA and FQGNSA. CDR3 residues: CASSFQQGRGYTF. The CDR3 coding sequence is TGTGCCAGCAGCTTCCAACAGGGAAGGGGCTACACCTTC.